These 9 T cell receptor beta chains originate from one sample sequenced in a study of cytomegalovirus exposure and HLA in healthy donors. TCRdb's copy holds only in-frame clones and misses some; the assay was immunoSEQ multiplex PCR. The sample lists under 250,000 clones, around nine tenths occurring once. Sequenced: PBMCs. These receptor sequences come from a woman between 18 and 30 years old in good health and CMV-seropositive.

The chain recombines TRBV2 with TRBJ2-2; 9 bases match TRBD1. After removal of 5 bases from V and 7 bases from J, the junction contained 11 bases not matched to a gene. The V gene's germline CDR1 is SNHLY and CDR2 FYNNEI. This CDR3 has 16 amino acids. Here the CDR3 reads CASSYPGQGNHGELFF. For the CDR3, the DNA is TGTGCCAGCAGTTATCCGGGACAGGGCAACCACGGGGAGCTGTTTTTT.

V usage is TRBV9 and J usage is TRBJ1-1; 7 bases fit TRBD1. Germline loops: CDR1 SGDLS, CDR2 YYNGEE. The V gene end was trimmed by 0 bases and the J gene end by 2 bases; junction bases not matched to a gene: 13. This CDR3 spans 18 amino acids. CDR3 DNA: TGTGCCAGCAGCGTAGGGATCATGGTAGGGACAGACAACACTGAAGCTTTCTTT. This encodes CASSVGIMVGTDNTEAFF. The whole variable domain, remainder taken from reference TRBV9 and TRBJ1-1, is DSGVTQTPKHLITATGQRVTLRCSPRSGDLSVYWYQQSLDQGLQFLIQYYNGEERAKGNILERFSAQQFPDLHSELNLSSLELGDSALYFCASSVGIMVGTDNTEAFFGQGTRLTVV.

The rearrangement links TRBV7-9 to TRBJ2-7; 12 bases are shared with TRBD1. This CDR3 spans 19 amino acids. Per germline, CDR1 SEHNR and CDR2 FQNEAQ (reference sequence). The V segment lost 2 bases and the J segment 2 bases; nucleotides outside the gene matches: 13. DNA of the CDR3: TGTGCCAGCAGCTTAACCGGGACAGGGGGCTCCATAATTCCCTACGAGCAGTACTTC. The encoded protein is CASSLTGTGGSIIPYEQYF.

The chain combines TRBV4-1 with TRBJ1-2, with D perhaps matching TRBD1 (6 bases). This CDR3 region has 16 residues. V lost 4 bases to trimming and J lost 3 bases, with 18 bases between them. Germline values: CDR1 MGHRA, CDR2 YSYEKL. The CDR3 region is CASSLAGVGWDYGYTF. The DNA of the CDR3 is TGCGCCAGCAGCCTGGCAGGGGTGGGATGGGACTATGGCTACACCTTC.

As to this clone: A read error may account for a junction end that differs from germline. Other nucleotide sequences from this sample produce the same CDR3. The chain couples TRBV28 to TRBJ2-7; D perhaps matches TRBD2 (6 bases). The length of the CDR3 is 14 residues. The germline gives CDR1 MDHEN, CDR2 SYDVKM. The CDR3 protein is CASSLSGSSYEQYF. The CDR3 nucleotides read TGTGCCAGCAGTTTAAGCGGGTCCTCCTATGAGCAGTACTTC.

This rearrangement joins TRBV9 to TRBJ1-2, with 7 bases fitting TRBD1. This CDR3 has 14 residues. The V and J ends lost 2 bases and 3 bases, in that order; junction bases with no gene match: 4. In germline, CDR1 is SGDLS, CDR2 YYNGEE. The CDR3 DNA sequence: TGTGCCAGCAGCGTCACAGACAGGGACTATGGCTACACCTTC. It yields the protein CASSVTDRDYGYTF.

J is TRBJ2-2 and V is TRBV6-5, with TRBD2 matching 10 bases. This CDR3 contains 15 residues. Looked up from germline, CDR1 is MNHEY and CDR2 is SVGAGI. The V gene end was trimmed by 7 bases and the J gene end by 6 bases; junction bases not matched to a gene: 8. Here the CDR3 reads CASTLSGRAAGELFF. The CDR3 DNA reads TGTGCCAGCACGCTAAGCGGGAGGGCCGCCGGGGAGCTGTTTTTT.

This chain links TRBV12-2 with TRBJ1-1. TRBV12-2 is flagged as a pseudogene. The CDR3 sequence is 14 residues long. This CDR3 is CASRLAGGDTEAFF. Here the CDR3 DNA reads TGTGCAAGTCGCTTAGCGGGGGGGGATACTGAAGCTTTCTTT.

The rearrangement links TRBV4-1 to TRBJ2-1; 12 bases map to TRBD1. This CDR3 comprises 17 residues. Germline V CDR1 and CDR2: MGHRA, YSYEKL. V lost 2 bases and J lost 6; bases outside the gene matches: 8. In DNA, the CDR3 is TGCGCCAGCAGCCAACGCCCGGGACAGGGGGCTCGCAATGAGCAGTTCTTC. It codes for CASSQRPGQGARNEQFF.